This TCR beta chain originates from a study of CD8 T cells in Susac syndrome. Study results and limitations: Individuals included in the TCR sequencing and HLA analysis were acknowledged by the study to be relatively few in number.

Blood CD8+ and CD4+ T cells underwent high-throughput TCR beta sequencing. It was treatment-naive patients with stable or active relapsing-remitting disease who made up the multiple sclerosis controls. The CDR3 is 14 amino acids. The V and J ends lost 4 bases and 2 bases, in that order; junction bases with no gene match: 8. The V gene's germline CDR1 is SQVTM and CDR2 ANQGSEA. On this clonotype: The antigen is unknown.

An input of about 0.5 to 1 ug of RNA was subjected to reverse transcription using random hexamers. Amplification of the TCR beta CDR3 was carried out by immunoSEQ multiplex PCR, which spanned a total of 54 Vbeta and 13 Jbeta segments. MiXCR, applied by TCRdb to the immunoSEQ multiplex PCR reads, yields one record per CDR3 protein. The sample lists under 80,000 distinct CDR3 sequences, about 95% occurring once. The J gene is TRBJ2-7, the V gene TRBV29-1; 7 nucleotides agree with TRBD1. The TCR comes from a human donor with multiple sclerosis. Sequencing used CD8+ T cells from PBMCs. This CDR3 reads CSVAGRGSTYEQYF. As DNA, the CDR3 is TGCAGCGTTGCAGGCAGGGGGAGTACCTACGAGCAGTACTTC.